This T cell receptor (beta chain) came from a study of OX40 agonist ivuxolimab in advanced cancers. At the level of the study: Head and neck, renal cell, melanoma or hepatocellular carcinoma were the cancers that dose-escalation patients had.

Some clones are missing from TCRdb's copy, which holds only in-frame ones; the method was immunoSEQ multiplex PCR. The table includes 90,000 to 95,000 clones, about 87% detected once. The material was CD4+ or CD8+ T cells sorted from blood, obtained in a trial of the OX40 agonist ivuxolimab. The receptor was derived from an adult with an advanced solid tumor such as melanoma, head and neck, liver or kidney cancer.

This CDR3 is CASSFATGGRTNQPQHF. The DNA of the CDR3 is TGTGCCAGCAGTTTTGCTACAGGGGGAAGGACCAATCAGCCCCAGCATTTT. The V gene is TRBV27, the J gene TRBJ1-5; 8 nucleotides align to TRBD1. Germline assignment: CDR1 MNHEY and CDR2 SMNVEV (reference sequence). The junction had 10 bases not matched to a gene; V was cut back by 3 bases and J by 3 bases. The CDR3 consists of 17 residues.